This TCR beta chain was profiled in a study of shared clonotypes between healthy human individuals. Regarding the study as a whole: Generation probabilities were higher for clonotypes shared across all four sorted-subset donors than for unshared ones.

The CDR3 runs to 14 residues. The germline gives CDR1 SGHRS, CDR2 YFSETQ. Trimming took 0 bases from V and 6 from J; bases not matched to a gene: 1. Clones were read by immunoSEQ multiplex PCR, and TCRdb kept only the in-frame ones, dropping some. This sample has some 580,000 clones, with less than 98% found just once. As to this clone: Its antigen is unidentified.

The rearrangement links TRBV5-1 to TRBJ1-4; 8 bases are shared with TRBD1. This TCR was sampled from a woman in her twenties or thirties in good health. The sequenced sample consisted of naive CD4+ T cells sorted from blood. Subset defined: CD45RA+ positively selected. The CDR3 loop is CASSLETGDEKLFF. The DNA for the CDR3 is TGCGCCAGCAGCTTGGAGACAGGGGATGAAAAACTGTTTTTT.